Following are 13 T cell receptor beta chains from one sample sequenced in a study of CD8 T cells in ankylosing spondylitis. These receptors have no known antigen. Findings of the study overall: What seemed typical of ankylosing spondylitis blood was a TCR beta motif built from several highly homologous variants.

Via MiXCR, TCRdb re-called the 5' RACE reads, giving one row per CDR3 protein. This table holds 200,000 to 250,000 distinct CDR3 sequences, 18% found once. The sequenced sample was blood, either unsorted or a sorted T cell fraction (not recorded which). The receptors shown here come from a male donor with ankylosing spondylitis.

This clonotype was seen a handful of times. The V call is TRBV27, the J call TRBJ1-6, with 9 bases identical to TRBD1. J was trimmed by 9 bases and V by 6 bases; bases with no gene match: 6. Per the germline V gene, CDR1 is MNHEY and CDR2 is SMNVEV (reference sequence). CDR3 size: 14 residues. The CDR3 DNA reads TGTGCCAGCAGCTTACAGGGGGCCGCTTCACCCCTCCACTTT. Its translation: CASSLQGAASPLHF.

In its sample, this clonotype was seen a few times. The chain combines TRBV7-9 with TRBJ1-4; maybe TRBD1 (6 bases). The V and J ends lost 6 bases and 4 bases respectively, with 12 bases between them. This CDR3 has 14 residues. Germline V CDR1 and CDR2: SEHNR, FQNEAQ (reference sequence). CDR3 region: CASRLQGDNEKLFF. The CDR3 DNA sequence: TGTGCCAGCAGGTTACAGGGTGATAATGAAAAACTGTTTTTT.

This rearrangement joins TRBV20-1 to TRBJ2-5, with TRBD2 matching over 8 bases. The CDR3 is 16 amino acids. CDR1 is DFQATT, CDR2 SNEGSKA, per germline (reference sequence). V lost 0 bases, J lost 5 bases, and 11 bases stayed unmatched. CDR3 in DNA: TGCAGTGCTAGAGATGGGGACGGGGGGGCCGTGGAGACCCAGTACTTC. Protein sequence: CSARDGDGGAVETQYF.

This chain joins TRBV12-3 or TRBV12-4 and TRBJ2-7, with 9 positions matching TRBD1. This CDR3 contains 12 residues. The junction had 2 bases not matched to a gene; V was cut back by 4 bases and J by 7 bases. CDR3 coding DNA: TGTGCCAGCAGTTGGACAGGGGTGGAGCAGTACTTC. Residues: CASSWTGVEQYF.

There are a few counts of this clonotype. The V and J genes are TRBV28 and TRBJ2-7; tentative D call: TRBD1 (6 bases). Germline CDR1 is MDHEN and CDR2 is SYDVKM. The CDR3 contains 14 residues. The ends were cut back, 4 bases at V and 2 bases at J, with 12 bases in the middle. CDR3 amino acids: CASSSLQGAYEQYF. The CDR3 DNA reads TGTGCCAGCAGTTCCCTACAGGGTGCCTACGAGCAGTACTTC.

CDR3 loop: CASSAQGLAGPETQYF. CDR3 DNA: TGTGCCAGCAGCGCCCAGGGGCTAGCGGGCCCGGAGACCCAGTACTTC. V and J are TRBV9 and TRBJ2-5, with TRBD2 identical over 8 bases. This CDR3 comprises 16 residues. CDR1 SGDLS and CDR2 YYNGEE come from the germline V gene. The trim removed 3 bases at V and 5 bases at J, leaving 12 bases unmatched.

Comment on this clonotype: At one of its ends the junction is not consistent with the germline gene, which may arise from a read error. The genes are TRBV7-9 and TRBJ2-1; 7 nucleotides align to TRBD2. CDR1 and CDR2 from the germline V gene are SEHNR and FQNEAQ (reference sequence). The CDR3 length is 16 residues. The DNA of the CDR3 is TGTGCCGGCAGCCTAACTAGCGCATACCTTTACAATGAGCAGTTCTTC. Protein sequence: CAGSLTSAYLYNEQFF.

In its sample, this clonotype was seen many times. The genes are TRBV12-5 and TRBJ1-2, with 9 positions matching TRBD1. This CDR3 comprises 19 residues. The V segment lost 1 base and the J segment 4 bases; nucleotides outside the gene matches: 16. CDR1 is LGHNT, CDR2 FRNRAP, per germline. The CDR3 region is CASGLAPGQGSPELYGYTF. CDR3 nucleotides: TGTGCTAGTGGTTTGGCCCCGGGACAGGGTTCCCCCGAACTCTATGGCTACACCTTC. The entire variable domain, with the rest obtained from reference TRBV12-5 and TRBJ1-2, is as follows: DARVTQTPRHKVTEMGQEVTMRCQPILGHNTVFWYRQTMMQGLELLAYFRNRAPLDDSGMPKDRFSAEMPDATLATLKIQPSEPRDSAVYFCASGLAPGQGSPELYGYTFGSGTRLTVV.

The V and J genes are TRBV4-3 and TRBJ2-7; D call uncertain. CDR3 length: 15 amino acids. Germline lookup yields CDR1 LGHNA and CDR2 YSLEER. Trimming cost V 4 bases and J 0 bases, with 13 bases left between them. In DNA, the CDR3 is TGCGCCAGCAGCCTCGGACGGGTTGGCTCCTACGAGCAGTACTTC. Translating it yields CASSLGRVGSYEQYF.

The chain uses TRBV4-3 and TRBJ2-7; 7 positions match TRBD1. V shed 0 bases and J 3 bases; nucleotides not matched to a gene: 8. Germline loops: CDR1 LGHNA, CDR2 YSLEER. The CDR3 loop spans 16 amino acids. The CDR3 DNA is TGCGCCAGCAGCCAAGACCGGGACAGAGCTTACTACGAGCAGTACTTC. Protein: CASSQDRDRAYYEQYF.

Concerning this clonotype: A much larger clone sits a single nucleotide away, making a read error possible. The chain employs TRBV7-9 and TRBJ2-2, with TRBD1 matching over 12 bases. V lost 3 bases to trimming and J lost 4 bases; unmatched junction nucleotides: 0. Germline CDR1 reads SEHNR; CDR2 reads FQNEAQ (reference sequence). There are 15 residues in the CDR3. CDR3 DNA sequence: TGTGCCAGCAGCTTGGGACAGGGGGCCACCGGGGAGCTGTTTTTT. Translating it yields CASSLGQGATGELFF.

This rearrangement joins TRBV6-1 to TRBJ1-1; TRBD1 is a possible D gene (5 bases). The CDR3 is 13 amino acids. CDR1 MNHNS and CDR2 SASEGT come from the germline V gene. The V end was cut by 8 bases, the J end by 4 bases, with 14 bases between. As DNA, the CDR3 is TGTGCCAGCGAGCTCGGAGGGGTCACTGAAGCTTTCTTT. Translation gives CASELGGVTEAFF.

This clonotype appeared a few times. The rearrangement uses TRBV4-1 and TRBJ2-7, with 7 bases fitting TRBD2. The CDR3 is 16 residues long. The junction had 10 bases not matched to a gene; V was cut back by 0 bases and J by 5 bases. Germline-derived CDR1 and CDR2 are MGHRA and YSYEKL. Here the CDR3 reads CASSQEGAGALNEQYF. The CDR3 DNA reads as TGCGCCAGCAGCCAAGAGGGCGCGGGAGCTCTGAACGAGCAGTACTTC.